What follows is one TCR beta chain and its context. The entry originates in a study of blood T cell repertoires in COVID-19. The CDR3 has 16 amino acids. Trimming took 4 bases from V and 5 from J; bases not matched to a gene: 10. Germline values: CDR1 SGHDT, CDR2 YYEEEE. Under the authors' procedure: Reference gene primer amplification gave estimated nucleated cell counts. Method: immunoSEQ multiplex PCR; TCRdb's copy keeps in-frame clones and lacks some. That table furnishes V, J and clone size, whereas the DNA furnished D and trimming. Of some 30,000 clones in the sample, 70% to 90% were seen once. The specimen sequenced was peripheral blood. The TCR originated in a woman aged 80 or over with COVID-19, enrolled during active disease. The chain uses TRBV5-6 and TRBJ2-7; 12 bases map to TRBD2. CDR3 coding DNA: TGTGCCAGCAGCGTGCCGGGACTAGCGGGTTCCCACGAGCAGTACTTC. Encoded protein: CASSVPGLAGSHEQYF.